A selection of T cell receptor beta chains follows, all from one sample in a study of T cell responses to AZD1222 COVID-19 vaccine. Some clones are missing from TCRdb's copy, which holds only in-frame ones; the method was immunoSEQ multiplex PCR. The data hold some 120,000 clones, with around nine tenths observed a single time. The sequencing used peripheral blood, collected on day 0 of AZD1222 vaccination. The receptors come from an adult in good health. Each CDR3 is given with its conserved first and last residue. The D gene is left open where the match is weak. Part of the rows lack a size; the others show once, few, many or a class for expanded clones.

clone_size	d_call	v_call	j_call	cdr3_nt	cdr3_aa
-	-	TRBV5-1	TRBJ1-3	TGCGCCAGCAGCTTGGGGGTCATTAACTCTGGAAACACCATATATTTT	CASSLGVINSGNTIYF
-	-	TRBV12-1	TRBJ1-3	TGTGCCAGCAGCTTTGGGTCATTT	CASSFGSF
-	TRBD1	TRBV5-6	TRBJ2-5	TGTGCCAGCAGCGGAACAGGGGCGGGCCAGGAGACCCAGTACTTC	CASSGTGAGQETQYF
-	-	TRBV3-1/TRBV3-2	TRBJ2-7	TGTGCCAGCAGCCAAGTAGTAAACTACGAGCAGTACTTC	CASSQVVNYEQYF
-	TRBD1	TRBV6-5	TRBJ1-1	TGTGCCAGCAGTTACCAGTTGGCGCCAGGGGGTGCTGAAGCTTTCTTT	CASSYQLAPGGAEAFF
-	-	TRBV7-8	TRBJ2-7	TGTGCCAGCAGCCACGTTTGGGGAGAGCAGTACTTC	CASSHVWGEQYF
-	-	TRBV19	TRBJ1-3	TGTGCCAGTAGTATAGAGCACCTCCTGATCTCTGGAAACACCATATATTTT	CASSIEHLLISGNTIYF
-	TRBD2	TRBV7-2	TRBJ2-7	TGTGCCAGCGCCTCGGGACTAGCGCGGTCCTACGAGCAGTACTTC	CASASGLARSYEQYF
-	TRBD1	TRBV7-9	TRBJ1-1	TGTGCCAGCAGCTTAGGGCCAGACAGGGGGCGCTGGCCTGAAGCTTTCTTT	CASSLGPDRGRWPEAFF
-	-	TRBV3-1/TRBV3-2	TRBJ1-4	TGTGCCAGCAGCCGCCTCGGGTCAACTAATGAAAAACTGTTTTTT	CASSRLGSTNEKLFF
-	TRBD2	TRBV7-6	TRBJ2-1	TGTGCCAGCAGTACTCGTGTCCGGGAGGGATCCTACAATGAGCAGTTCTTC	CASSTRVREGSYNEQFF
-	-	TRBV5-5	TRBJ1-2	TGTGCCAGCAGCTCTCGGAACTATGGCTACACCTTC	CASSSRNYGYTF
-	-	TRBV3-1/TRBV3-2	TRBJ2-2	TGTGCCAGCAGCCAAAAGGTCCCGGGACGTCTCGGGGGCACCGGGGAGCTGTTTTTT	CASSQKVPGRLGGTGELFF
-	-	TRBV4-3	TRBJ1-4	TGCGCCAGCAGCCAAGATTCTTCCGCGGTTACTAATGAAAAACTGTTTTTT	CASSQDSSAVTNEKLFF
once	TRBD1	TRBV6-6	TRBJ1-4	TGTGCCAGCAGTTCGACAGGGATTAGTGAAAAACTGTTTTTT	CASSSTGISEKLFF
-	-	TRBV7-3	TRBJ2-1	TGTGCCAGCAGCTTTGGGGGCTCCTACAATGAGCAGTTCTTC	CASSFGGSYNEQFF
-	-	TRBV25-1	TRBJ1-6	TGTGCCAGCAGTGCGAGGATGTATAATTCACCCCTCCACTTT	CASSARMYNSPLHF
once	-	TRBV5-3	TRBJ1-4	TGTGCCAGAAGCTTGGCAACGGTTTCGATTCGAAAACTGTTTTTT	CARSLATVSIRKLFF